The 9 T cell receptor beta chains presented below share a single source sample, sequenced in a study of blood T cell repertoires in COVID-19. The table came from immunoSEQ multiplex PCR; TCRdb's copy has only in-frame clones and leaves some out. This table holds 210,000 or so clones, about 90% found once. The sample was peripheral blood. The receptor set was obtained from a middle-aged man with active or convalescent COVID-19.

The rearrangement uses TRBV9 and TRBJ1-6, with D perhaps TRBD1 (6 bases). This CDR3 region has 13 residues. V was clipped by 0 bases and J by 10 bases, with 8 bases between them. Germline CDR1 SGDLS, CDR2 YYNGEE. The CDR3 DNA sequence: TGTGCCAGCAGCGTAGATGGGGGCTCACCCCTCCACTTT. Translation: CASSVDGGSPLHF.

The CDR3 sequence is CASSLGRDFSPGELFF. CDR3 sequence (DNA): TGTGCCAGCAGCTTAGGCCGGGACTTTAGCCCCGGGGAGCTGTTTTTT. This chain joins TRBV7-2 and TRBJ2-2; D possibly corresponds to TRBD2 (6 bases). Germline loops: CDR1 SGHTA, CDR2 FQGNSA. This CDR3 is 16 amino acids long. Deletions cut 1 base from V and 6 bases from J, with 15 bases between.

The rearrangement joins TRBV29-1 to TRBJ2-1, with 8 bases lining up with TRBD2. Looked up from germline, CDR1 is SQVTM and CDR2 is ANQGSEA. The length of the CDR3 is 14 residues. V dropped 5 bases and J dropped 0; count of bases not matched to a gene: 3. The CDR3 reads CSVFGGGSYNEQFF. In nucleotides, the CDR3 is TGCAGCGTTTTCGGGGGGGGCTCCTACAATGAGCAGTTCTTC.

The chain joins TRBV3-1 (or the pseudogene TRBV3-2) to TRBJ2-7; weak D call: TRBD2 (6 bases). V lost 4 bases and J lost 4, with 11 bases in between. The germline gives CDR1 LGHDT, CDR2 YNNKEL (reference sequence). This CDR3 spans 13 amino acids. The CDR3 DNA reads TGTGCCAGCAGCCCGGGACTTTTTTACGAGCAGTACTTC. It specifies CASSPGLFYEQYF.

The rearrangement joins TRBV11-2 to TRBJ2-1; D is unresolved. Germline lookup yields CDR1 SGHAT and CDR2 FQNNGV. V was clipped by 1 base and J by 3 bases, with 7 bases between them. The CDR3 has 14 amino acids. The CDR3 loop reads CASSLGRLYNEQFF. CDR3 DNA sequence: TGTGCCAGCAGCTTAGGAAGACTCTACAATGAGCAGTTCTTC. The full variable domain, in which reference TRBV11-2 and TRBJ2-1 provide the parts outside the CDR3, is EAGVAQSPRYKIIEKRQSVAFWCNPISGHATLYWYQQILGQGPKLLIQFQNNGVVDDSQLPKDRFSAERLKGVDSTLKIQPAKLEDSAVYLCASSLGRLYNEQFFGPGTRLTVL.

The table lists this clone with a count of one. This chain uses TRBV12-5 with TRBJ2-7; D possibly corresponds to TRBD2 (5 bases). This CDR3 comprises 15 residues. Germline loops: CDR1 LGHNT, CDR2 FRNRAP. The V end lost 0 bases, the J end lost 6 bases, and 15 bases lay between the germline ends. CDR3 region: CASGLVRGLLLEQYF. CDR3 DNA: TGTGCTAGTGGTTTGGTACGAGGACTTTTGCTCGAGCAGTACTTC.

The chain has TRBV27 and TRBJ1-5; D perhaps matches TRBD1 (5 bases). V was cut by 5 bases and J by 6 bases, with 17 bases left in between. CDR1 MNHEY and CDR2 SMNVEV come from the germline V gene (reference sequence). The CDR3 sequence is 15 residues long. CDR3 bases: TGTGCCAGCAGTCAGAGATCAGGGAAGTTTCAGCCCCAGCATTTT. Protein sequence: CASSQRSGKFQPQHF.

This rearrangement joins TRBV24-1 to TRBJ1-2, with a weak D call TRBD1 (6 bases). This CDR3 region has 15 residues. Trimming shortened V by 1 base and J by 6 bases, and 14 bases separated the two germline ends. Germline-derived CDR1 and CDR2 are KGHDR and SFDVKD. The CDR3 here is CATSDFGTGLNGYTF. The CDR3 region has the DNA TGTGCCACCAGTGATTTTGGCACAGGGTTGAATGGCTACACCTTC.

The rearrangement joins TRBV19 to TRBJ1-1, with no clear D. This CDR3 is built from 15 residues. V shed 2 bases and J shed 0 bases, with 10 bases lying between them. Germline V lookup: CDR1 LNHDA, CDR2 SQIVND (reference sequence). The CDR3 sequence is CASSIMGGMNTEAFF. The DNA for the CDR3 is TGTGCCAGTAGTATAATGGGAGGGATGAACACTGAAGCTTTCTTT.